The clone carrying this TCR beta chain was seen more than once but under ten times. Its cognate antigen is unknown. The data were obtained in a study of T-cell reconstitution after alpha-beta-depleted transplantation in children. General study results and limits: Hyperexpanded clones declined; after one year, newly produced T cells mostly supplied diversity. About two months after transplant, alpha-beta T cells reportedly came from several hundred expanded graft clones.

CDR3 length equals 15 residues. V lost 3 bases and J lost 4, with 15 bases in between. Unique molecular identifiers featured in how the TCRbeta library was prepared. One entry per CDR3 protein, called by TCRdb with MiXCR from the PCR reads. The table includes roughly 350,000 distinct CDR3 sequences, under 20% detected once. The gene calls are TRBV12-3 or TRBV12-4 and TRBJ2-5; the D gene is possibly TRBD2 (5 bases). The clonotype originates from a male patient between 2 and 10 years old who had a stem cell transplant for acute lymphoblastic leukemia, so the T cells may come from the graft donor. The specimen comprised PBMCs, mostly from graft donor cells, sampled 360 days after TCRalphabeta/CD19-depleted stem cell transplant. CDR3 DNA sequence: TGTGCCAGCAGTTTTTATCGGGTGGCGGGAGAGACCCAGTACTTC. Encoded protein: CASSFYRVAGETQYF.